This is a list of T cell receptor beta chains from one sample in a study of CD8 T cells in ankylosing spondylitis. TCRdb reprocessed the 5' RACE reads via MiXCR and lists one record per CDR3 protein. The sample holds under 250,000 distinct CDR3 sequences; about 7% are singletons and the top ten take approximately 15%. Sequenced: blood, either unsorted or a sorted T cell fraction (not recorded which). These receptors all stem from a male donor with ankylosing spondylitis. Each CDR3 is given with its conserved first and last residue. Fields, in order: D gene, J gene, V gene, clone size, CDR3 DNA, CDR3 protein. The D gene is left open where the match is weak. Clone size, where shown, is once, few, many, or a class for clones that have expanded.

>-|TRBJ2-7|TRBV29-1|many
TGCAGCGTTGCCCTCCGAAGGTCCTACGAGCAGTACTTC
CSVALRRSYEQYF
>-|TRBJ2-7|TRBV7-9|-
TGTGCCACAGAAGGGGTACTCTACGAGCAGTACTTC
CATEGVLYEQYF
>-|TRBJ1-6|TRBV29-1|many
TGCAGCGTTTTTTCAGGGGTAGATCAACCCCTCCACTTT
CSVFSGVDQPLHF
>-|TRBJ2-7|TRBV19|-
TGTGCCAGTAGTATGGGTAGGGGAAGGCTACAAGAGCAGTACTTC
CASSMGRGRLQEQYF
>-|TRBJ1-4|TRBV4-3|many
TGCGCCAGCAGCCAATCTCGGGGCCTCGGAGAAAAACTGTTTTTT
CASSQSRGLGEKLFF
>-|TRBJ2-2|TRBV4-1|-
TGCGCCAGCAGCCATACCGGTAGATACGACCTGGGTACCGGGGAGCTGTTTTTT
CASSHTGRYDLGTGELFF
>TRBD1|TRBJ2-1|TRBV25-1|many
TGTGCCAGCAGTGAGAGGACAGGGGGGGATGAGCAGTTCTTC
CASSERTGGDEQFF
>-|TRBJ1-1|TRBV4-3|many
TGCGCCAGCAGCTCCTCAGGCAGATTAAACACTGAAGCTTTCTTT
CASSSSGRLNTEAFF
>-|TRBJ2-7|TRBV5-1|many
TGCGCCAGCAGCTTAAGGGGTGTCGCCTACGAGCAGTACTTC
CASSLRGVAYEQYF
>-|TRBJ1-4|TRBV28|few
TGTGCCAGCAGTTTAGAGGGTCGGGGTTCGGGAACTAATGAAAAACTGTTTTTT
CASSLEGRGSGTNEKLFF
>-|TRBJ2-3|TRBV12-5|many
TGTGCTAGTGGTCACTCCGTGCGAGTAGATACGCAGTATTTT
CASGHSVRVDTQYF
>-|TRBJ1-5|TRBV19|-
TGTGCCAGTAGTAATCAGGGCCTCAATCAGCCCCAGCATTTT
CASSNQGLNQPQHF
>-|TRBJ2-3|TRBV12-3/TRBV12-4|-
TGTGCCAGCAGCCCTACTAGGGCGAGCACAGATACGCAGTATTTT
CASSPTRASTDTQYF
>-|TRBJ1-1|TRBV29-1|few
TGCAGCGCTCCAGGGGAAAACACTGAAGCTTTCTTT
CSAPGENTEAFF
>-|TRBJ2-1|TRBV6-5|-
TGTGCCAGCAGTGCTAGCGAAGCCTACAATGAGCAGTTCTTC
CASSASEAYNEQFF
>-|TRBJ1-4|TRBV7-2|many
TGTGCCAGCAGCTTAGAAGGCTGGGCTGTAAAAGAAAAACTGTTTTTT
CASSLEGWAVKEKLFF
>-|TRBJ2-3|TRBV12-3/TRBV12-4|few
TGTGCCAGCAGTTTAGCGCGCGTCAAACGCACAGATACGCAGTATTTT
CASSLARVKRTDTQYF
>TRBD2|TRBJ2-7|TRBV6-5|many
TGTGCCAGCAAAGTTAGCTCGGGAGGGAGCTCCTACGAGCAGTACTTC
CASKVSSGGSSYEQYF
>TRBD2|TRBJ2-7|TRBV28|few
TGTGCCAGCAGTTTAAACCCGGGGGGAACCTACGAGCAGTACTTC
CASSLNPGGTYEQYF
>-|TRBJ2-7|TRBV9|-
TGTGCCAACAGCGGACCCGGGCAGGAGGAGGAGCAGTACTTC
CANSGPGQEEEQYF
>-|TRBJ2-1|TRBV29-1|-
TGCAGCGTCGACCCGTCCCTATACAATGAGCAGTTCTTC
CSVDPSLYNEQFF
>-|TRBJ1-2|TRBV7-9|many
TGTGCCAGCAGCTTATCAGCAGGGGCCGGCTATGGCTACACCTTC
CASSLSAGAGYGYTF
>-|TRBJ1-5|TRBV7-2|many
TGTGCCAGCAGCCTACGAGGGCCCGGGGCAGCTCAGCCCCAGCATTTT
CASSLRGPGAAQPQHF
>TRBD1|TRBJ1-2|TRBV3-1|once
TGTGCCAGCAGCCAAGGGGACAGCCAACTACATGGCTACACCTTC
CASSQGDSQLHGYTF
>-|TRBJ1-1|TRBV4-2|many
TGTGCCAGCAGCCCCTATCCGGGACACGAGAACACTGAAGCTTTCTTT
CASSPYPGHENTEAFF
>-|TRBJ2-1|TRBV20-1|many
TGCAGTGCTAGGGGCCCCACCAGGGCTTGGCAGTTCTTC
CSARGPTRAWQFF
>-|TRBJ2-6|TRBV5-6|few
TGTGCCAGCAGCCTCGGGACCTACTCTGGGGCCAACGTCCTGACTTTC
CASSLGTYSGANVLTF
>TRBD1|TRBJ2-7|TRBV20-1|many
TGCAGTGCTAGAAACCGGGACAGGCCCTACGAGCAGTACTTC
CSARNRDRPYEQYF
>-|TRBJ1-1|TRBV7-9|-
TGTGCCAGCAGCCCGCCGGTAATGAACACTGAAGCTTTCTTT
CASSPPVMNTEAFF
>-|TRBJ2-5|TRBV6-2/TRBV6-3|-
TGTGCCAGCATTGCCTGGGGAGAGACCCAGTACTTC
CASIAWGETQYF
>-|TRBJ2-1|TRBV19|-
TGTGCCAGTAGTATAGGATGGCAGGGAGGTGTCAATGAGCAGTTCTTC
CASSIGWQGGVNEQFF
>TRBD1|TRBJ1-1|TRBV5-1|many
TGCGCCAGCAGCCTGCATTCGGGACAGAGGAACACTGAAGCTTTCTTT
CASSLHSGQRNTEAFF
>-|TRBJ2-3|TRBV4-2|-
TGTGCCAGCAGCCAACAGCTAGATACGCAGTATTTT
CASSQQLDTQYF
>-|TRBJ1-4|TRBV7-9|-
TGTGCCAGCAGCAACAGACAGGAAGCAACTAATGAAAAACTGTTTTTT
CASSNRQEATNEKLFF
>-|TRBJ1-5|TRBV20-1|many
TGCAGTGCTAGACCTGGGACTGAGAATCAGCCCCAGCATTTT
CSARPGTENQPQHF
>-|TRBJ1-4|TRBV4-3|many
TGCGCCAGCAGCCAAGACAGGGGATTAGGTGAAAAACTGTTTTTT
CASSQDRGLGEKLFF
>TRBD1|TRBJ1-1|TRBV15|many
TGTGCCACGATGACAGGGTCGAACACTGAAGCTTTCTTT
CATMTGSNTEAFF
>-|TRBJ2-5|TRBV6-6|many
TGTGCCAGCAGTTACAGGACACCGGAGACCCAGTACTTC
CASSYRTPETQYF
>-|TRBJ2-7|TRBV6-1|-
TGTGCCACCACTAATGGGGGGGGCCGGAATTTGCTGCACTTC
CATTNGGGRNLLHF
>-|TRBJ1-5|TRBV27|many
TGTGCCAGCAGTTTAGGCAGGTCCCTTTCGGCCCAGCATTTT
CASSLGRSLSAQHF
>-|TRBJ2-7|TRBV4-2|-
TGTGCCAGCAGCCAACGGTCGTGGTCCTACGAGCAGTACTTC
CASSQRSWSYEQYF
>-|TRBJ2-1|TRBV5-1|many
TGCGCCAGCAGCTTGGAACGGCGGGACTACAATGAGCAGTTCTTC
CASSLERRDYNEQFF
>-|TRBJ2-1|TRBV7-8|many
TGTGCCAGCAGCTTATATACGGGAGTCTCCTACAATGAGCAGTTCTTC
CASSLYTGVSYNEQFF